Many counts were recorded for the clone carrying this T cell receptor (beta chain). Its matching antigen is unknown. A junction end diverges from the germline sequence, so it may reflect a read error. The TCR beta libraries were generated through quantitative 5'-RACE incorporating molecular barcodes. Each CDR3 protein gets one entry after TCRdb re-called the 5' RACE reads with MiXCR. This table has some 220,000 distinct CDR3 sequences, roughly 6.6% appearing once. Germline assignment: CDR1 DFQATT and CDR2 SNEGSKA (reference sequence). This CDR3 has 13 residues. The data are from a study of CD8 T cells in ankylosing spondylitis. Whole-study results and caveats: What seemed typical of ankylosing spondylitis blood was a TCR beta motif built from fewer than ten highly homologous variants. Some of the motif variants had earlier been found in reactive arthritis patients' fluid and blood.

The sequence came from a male donor with ankylosing spondylitis. The chain uses TRBV20-1 and TRBJ1-5, with D possibly being TRBD1 (5 bases). The sequenced sample was blood, either unsorted or a sorted T cell fraction (not recorded which). The DNA for the CDR3 is TGCAGTGCCAGAGGGGCAGATGAGCGGCCCCAGCATTTT. Its translation is CSARGADERPQHF.